The rows below give T cell receptor beta chains drawn from one sample of a study of neurological immune-mediated disorders. TCRdb used MiXCR to reprocess the 5' RACE reads, holding one entry per CDR3 protein. The top ten clones hold approximately 6.9% of a sample with 36,000 or so distinct CDR3 sequences, around a tenth of them seen once. The sequenced material came from PBMCs. Receptors were obtained from a woman under 40 with HTLV-1-associated myelopathy (HAM/TSP). Each CDR3 is given with its conserved first and last residue. The order of the fields is V gene, clone size, D gene, J gene, CDR3 DNA, CDR3 protein. A D gene is named only where the DNA matches it firmly. Only part of the rows carry a size: once, few, many, or a class if the clone is expanded.

TRBV20-1	many	NA	TRBJ1-5	TGCAGTGCTCGCGGGGGATCGGGCAATCAGCCCCAGCATTTT	CSARGGSGNQPQHF
TRBV30	few	NA	TRBJ2-7	TGTGCCTGGGGACTCGGGAACGAGCAGTACTTC	CAWGLGNEQYF
TRBV6-4	many	TRBD2	TRBJ2-1	TGTGCCAGCAGTGGTACTAGCGGGGGTTCAGCTGAGCAGTTCTTC	CASSGTSGGSAEQFF
TRBV5-5	many	NA	TRBJ1-5	TGTGCCAGCAGCTTGACCCGAGACAATCAGCCCCAGCATTTT	CASSLTRDNQPQHF
TRBV20-1	many	TRBD1	TRBJ1-2	TGCAGTGCTAACCGGGGACAGGGGGATGGCTACACCTTC	CSANRGQGDGYTF
TRBV10-3	many	NA	TRBJ1-2	TGTGCCATCAGTGAGTCGACGGGACGGTACTATGGCTACACCTTC	CAISESTGRYYGYTF
TRBV20-1	medium-sized	NA	TRBJ1-5	TGCAGTGCTAAGACAGCTAATCAGCCCCAGCATTTT	CSAKTANQPQHF
TRBV5-1	many	NA	TRBJ1-6	TGCGCCAGCAGCTTGGAAGGGAATAATTCACCCCTCCACTTT	CASSLEGNNSPLHF
TRBV3-1	many	TRBD2	TRBJ2-7	TGTGCCAGCAGTTCAAGGTCAGCGGGGCGCGTCTACGAGCAGTACTTC	CASSSRSAGRVYEQYF
TRBV6-6	many	NA	TRBJ2-1	TGTGCCAGCAACGGCCTACCGGGTGGTGAGCAGTTCTTC	CASNGLPGGEQFF
TRBV3-1	many	TRBD2	TRBJ2-1	TGTGCCAGCAGCATTCGCAGCGGGGGGGCGAATGAGCAGTTCTTC	CASSIRSGGANEQFF
TRBV18	many	NA	TRBJ2-3	TGTGCCAGCTCACCATTGCGGTCCTTCCCAAAAACTAGCACAGATACGCAGTATTTT	CASSPLRSFPKTSTDTQYF
TRBV5-1	many	NA	TRBJ2-3	TGCGCCAGCAGCTTGGCCCAGGCGATAGATACGCAGTATTTT	CASSLAQAIDTQYF
TRBV5-1	many	NA	TRBJ1-2	TGCGCCAGCAGCGAGATGGATTATGGCTACACCTTC	CASSEMDYGYTF
TRBV5-1	many	NA	TRBJ2-3	TGCGCCAGCAGCTTTGGGGCAGATACGCAGTATTTT	CASSFGADTQYF
TRBV27	many	NA	TRBJ1-1	TGTGCCAGCAGTTTGGGGGAGAACACTGAAGCTTTCTTT	CASSLGENTEAFF
TRBV20-1	NA	NA	TRBJ1-1	TGCAGTGCCGGGACACCAGGCGCGAACACTGAAGCTTTCTTT	CSAGTPGANTEAFF
TRBV5-5	medium-sized	NA	TRBJ2-2	TGTGCCAGCAGCTTGGGGGGGACGAACACCGGGGAGCTGTTTTTT	CASSLGGTNTGELFF
TRBV7-3	NA	NA	TRBJ2-3	TGTGCCAGCAGCCTTGGACCAGGGGGGAATACGCAGTATTTT	CASSLGPGGNTQYF
TRBV10-3	medium-sized	NA	TRBJ1-1	TGTGCCATCAGTGCGCTCGCTGGGGCGGCTTTCTTT	CAISALAGAAFF